This record concerns one T cell receptor (beta chain) sequence. This sample was included in a study of blood T cells in healthy people across ages. Trimming left V 1 base short and J 3 bases short, with 13 bases between. There are 15 residues in the CDR3. Germline CDR1 reads SGHTA; CDR2 reads FQGNSA. With a J-beta primer mix and a sample-barcoded 5' primer, a second PCR ran about 7 to 12 cycles. Every sample returned 2.5 million or more CDR3-containing paired-end reads. Using its own MiXCR run on the 5' RACE reads, TCRdb lists one record per CDR3 protein. Of 450,000 to 600,000 distinct CDR3 sequences listed, about 25% are singletons. These records were also assigned to another study, of T cells of mothers and their children. That study reports: Extracted RNA, in its entirety, went into cDNA synthesis at around 1.5 ug per 15 ul. Over 9.5 million reads per mother and roughly 3 million per child were obtained.

This sequence originates from a boy aged 2-9 years in good health. This chain uses TRBV7-2 with TRBJ2-7, with D maybe TRBD2 (6 bases). The sample was blood. DNA for the CDR3: TGTGCCAGCAGCTTAGAGCGCACGGGGGACTACGAGCAGTACTTC. Its translation is CASSLERTGDYEQYF.